This TCR beta chain derives from a study of T cells in Graves' hyperthyroidism and ophthalmopathy. Germline lookup yields CDR1 MNHNS and CDR2 SASEGT. V lost 5 bases to trimming and J lost 4 bases, with 14 bases between them. This CDR3 is 14 amino acids long. In this sample, this clonotype turned up a few times. Its antigen is unknown. Whole-study findings and limits: The majority of expanded thyroid clonotypes above 0.001 also appeared in blood. The model predicted ophthalmopathy a median approximately 6.3 months before onset.

Using over 8.5 ml of fresh peripheral blood, PBMCs were prepared. Template material for amplifying TCR beta CDR3 regions consisted of RNA transcripts. Carried out on the TCR CDR3, a first-round RT-PCR used the HTBI primer set. MiXCR, run by TCRdb on the multiplex PCR reads, gives a single entry per CDR3 protein. The table lists about 740,000 distinct CDR3 sequences, about 14% of them singletons. This clonotype originated in a woman between 18 and 30 years old with Graves' hyperthyroidism. The gene calls are TRBV6-1 and TRBJ1-1; D not certain. The sequencing sample was made of blood. The CDR3 nucleotides are TGTGCCAGCAGTACGGGGATGGACGCCACTGAAGCTTTCTTT. This sequence encodes CASSTGMDATEAFF.